The 18 T cell receptor beta chains reported below all come from one sample, sequenced in a study of T cell repertoires in cytomegalovirus infection. One entry per CDR3 protein results from TCRdb running MiXCR on the reads. The repertoire holds about 24,000 distinct CDR3 sequences, with approximately 24% as singletons. Their cognate antigens are unknown. Sample: CD8+ T cells from cultured PBMCs, taken from culture after CMV antigen stimulation. All receptors come from a human donor in good health (CMV status not recorded). Some clones in this sample may be carry-over from other donors' samples.

There are a few counts of this clonotype. V is TRBV5-6 and J is TRBJ2-3; D is undetermined. The CDR3 contains 12 residues. Germline lookup yields CDR1 SGHDT and CDR2 YYEEEE. The V end lost 0 bases, the J end lost 3 bases, and 2 bases lay between the germline ends. The CDR3 nucleotides are TGTGCCAGCAGCTTGGTGACAGATACGCAGTATTTT. Translation gives CASSLVTDTQYF.

This chain joins TRBV2 and TRBJ2-3, with D tentatively TRBD2 (6 bases). The CDR3 consists of 13 residues. With 10 bases removed from V and 2 bases from J, the gap between germline ends came to 13 bases. CDR1 is SNHLY, CDR2 FYNNEI, per germline. CDR3 coding DNA: TGTGCCACTACTCAGGACTACACAGATACGCAGTATTTT. It is translated as CATTQDYTDTQYF.

This clonotype was counted only a few times. V is TRBV19 and J is TRBJ2-7; D is perhaps TRBD1 (5 bases). Trimming removed 3 bases from V and 1 base from J, with 13 bases in between. Germline V lookup: CDR1 LNHDA, CDR2 SQIVND (reference sequence). The CDR3 consists of 15 residues. The CDR3: CASSMGRTPSYEQYF. DNA of the CDR3: TGTGCCAGTAGTATGGGGCGGACACCTTCCTACGAGCAGTACTTC.

The chain combines TRBV6-1 with TRBJ1-2; D is unresolved. V lost 1 base and J 1 base, leaving 10 bases between the germline ends. CDR1 and CDR2 from the germline V gene are MNHNS and SASEGT. The CDR3 loop spans 15 amino acids. The CDR3 spells CASSEGLRFNYGYTF. The DNA of the CDR3 is TGTGCCAGCAGTGAAGGTCTCAGGTTTAACTATGGCTACACCTTC.

The chain recombines TRBV7-4 with TRBJ2-7, with D tentatively TRBD1 (6 bases). V lost 6 bases to trimming and J lost 0 bases, with 12 bases between them. The germline V gene encodes CDR1 SGHVT and CDR2 SQSDAQ. The CDR3 is made up of 14 amino acids. CDR3 sequence reads: CASSSGQSSYEQYF. In nucleotides, the CDR3 is TGTGCCAGCAGTTCAGGACAGAGCTCCTACGAGCAGTACTTC.

The chain links TRBV4-1 to TRBJ1-5, with D possibly matching TRBD1 (6 bases). The germline CDR1 and CDR2 sequences are MGHRA and YSYEKL. The CDR3 has 16 amino acids. V shed 0 bases and J shed 6 bases, with 15 bases lying between them. The CDR3 DNA is TGCGCCAGCAGCCAAGAGTTAGGGGGGGCCGTTCAGCCCCAGCATTTT. It translates to CASSQELGGAVQPQHF.

The CDR3 nucleotides read TGTGCCAGCAGTCCCTCGGGCCCTAGGGGGCATGCCTATGGCTACACCTTC. Its translation: CASSPSGPRGHAYGYTF. The chain has TRBV27 and TRBJ1-2; 7 nucleotides line up with TRBD1. With 5 bases clipped from V and 4 bases from J, the junction kept 16 bases outside the gene matches. The CDR3 has 17 amino acids. Germline V gives CDR1 MNHEY, CDR2 SMNVEV (reference sequence).

The J gene is TRBJ2-5, the V gene TRBV5-1, with a weak D call TRBD2 (7 bases). CDR3 length equals 16 residues. Germline CDR1 reads SGHRS; CDR2 reads YFSETQ. V was trimmed by 0 bases and J by 0 bases, leaving 12 bases between them. CDR3 loop: CASSLAEGGYQETQYF. In nucleotides, the CDR3 is TGCGCCAGCAGCTTGGCAGAGGGGGGGTACCAAGAGACCCAGTACTTC.

This clonotype was observed a few times. The chain uses TRBV6-1 and TRBJ1-1; D gene uncertain. The germline V gene has CDR1 MNHNS and CDR2 SASEGT. Trimming cost V 0 bases and J 1 base, with 6 bases left between them. The CDR3 extends over 14 amino acids. This chain's CDR3 is CASSEAGPNTEAFF. The CDR3 bases are TGTGCCAGCAGTGAAGCAGGCCCGAACACTGAAGCTTTCTTT.

This clonotype was observed a few times. This rearrangement joins TRBV2 to TRBJ2-2; 11 bases match TRBD2. Trimming took 8 bases from V and 4 from J; bases not matched to a gene: 3. The CDR3 length is 14 residues. Germline CDR1 and CDR2: SNHLY and FYNNEI. CDR3 region: CASRTSGGTGELFF. In DNA, the CDR3 is TGTGCCAGCCGAACTAGCGGGGGCACCGGGGAGCTGTTTTTT.

The J gene is TRBJ2-7, the V gene TRBV6-1; either TRBD1 or TRBD2 may fit D (5 bases each). Trimming left V 3 bases short and J 0 bases short, with 9 bases between. The length of the CDR3 is 14 residues. The germline gives CDR1 MNHNS, CDR2 SASEGT. Written as DNA, the CDR3 is TGTGCCAGCAGTGACCGGGGCTACTCCTACGAGCAGTACTTC. Its protein product is CASSDRGYSYEQYF.

In this sample, this clonotype turned up many times. The genes are TRBV15 and TRBJ1-5; D unresolved. V was clipped by 1 base and J by 3 bases, with 22 bases between them. The germline CDR1 and CDR2 sequences are LNHNV and YYDKDF (reference sequence). The CDR3 is 19 residues long. The CDR3 nucleotides are TGTGCCACCAGCAGAGTCTCGGTTTTACCGGTACAGAACAATCAGCCCCAGCATTTT. It specifies CATSRVSVLPVQNNQPQHF.

The chain uses TRBV6-2 or TRBV6-3 and TRBJ2-2; D is undetermined. This CDR3 spans 12 amino acids. V was cut by 5 bases and J by 8 bases, with 9 bases left in between. In germline, CDR1 is MNHEY, CDR2 SVGEGT. Here the CDR3 DNA reads TGTGCCAGCAGTCCCGACGCGGGGGAGCTGTTTTTT. It translates to CASSPDAGELFF.

The rearrangement uses TRBV12-3 or TRBV12-4 and TRBJ2-1; possibly TRBD1 for D (6 bases). The CDR3 runs 11 residues. V was clipped by 9 bases and J by 7 bases, with 10 bases between them. CDR3 in DNA: TGTGCCAGTATCGGACAGAATGAGCAGTTCTTC. As protein: CASIGQNEQFF.

This chain links TRBV12-3 or TRBV12-4 with TRBJ2-1; no firm D call. The length of the CDR3 is 13 residues. Between the trimmed V and J ends, which lost 3 bases and 9 bases, there was a span of 12 bases. CDR3 sequence reads: CASSFGLLVEQFF. Here the CDR3 DNA reads TGTGCCAGCAGTTTTGGGCTTTTGGTTGAGCAGTTCTTC.

This clonotype was observed a handful of times. This chain uses TRBV15 with TRBJ2-5, with 9 bases fitting TRBD1. Trimming at V came to 0 bases and at J to 5 bases, leaving 10 bases not matched to a gene. CDR1 and CDR2 (germline): LNHNV, YYDKDF (reference sequence). The CDR3 totals 17 residues. The CDR3 coding sequence is TGTGCCACCAGCAGAGAATATCCGGGACAGGGTCCGGAGACCCAGTACTTC. Protein: CATSREYPGQGPETQYF.

This clonotype was picked up a small number of times. V usage is TRBV6-1 and J usage is TRBJ2-7; D is undetermined. Germline V gene lookup returns CDR1 MNHNS and CDR2 SASEGT. This CDR3 is 13 amino acids long. Deletions cut 2 bases from V and 5 bases from J, with 10 bases between. The CDR3 reads CASSESSPNEQYF. CDR3 nucleotides: TGTGCCAGCAGTGAATCCTCCCCTAACGAGCAGTACTTC.

The genes are TRBV20-1 and TRBJ2-2, with TRBD1 matching over 10 bases. V shed 6 bases and J 4 bases; nucleotides not matched to a gene: 8. This CDR3 has 15 residues. Per germline, CDR1 DFQATT and CDR2 SNEGSKA (reference sequence). CDR3 nucleotides: TGCAGTGCCAACCTGGGACAGGGGTTCACCGGGGAGCTGTTTTTT. Residues: CSANLGQGFTGELFF.